This is a list of T cell receptor beta chains from one sample in a study of blood T cell repertoires in COVID-19. Libraries were prepared by immunoSEQ multiplex PCR; TCRdb keeps only in-frame clonotypes and omits some of them. The top ten clones hold around 20% of a sample with about 150,000 clones, about 80% of them seen once. Source material: PBMCs or T cells enriched from blood (not recorded which). Receptors originate from a woman between 70 and 85 years old in a cohort exposed to, infected with or recovered from COVID-19 (not recorded which). Both conserved end residues are part of each CDR3. The D gene is left open where the match is weak. Clone size, where shown, is once, few, many, or a class for clones that have expanded.

abundance,v_gene,j_gene,d_gene,CDR3nt,CDR3aa
NA,TRBV7-9,TRBJ2-1,NA,TGTGCCAGCAGCTCCTTACCCGGAGCAGTCTTTTTCTACAATGAGCAGTTCTTC,CASSSLPGAVFFYNEQFF
NA,TRBV19,TRBJ1-3,NA,TGTGCCAGTAGTATCAGGACAGAGTTGAACTCTGGAAACACCATATATTTT,CASSIRTELNSGNTIYF
NA,TRBV6-1,TRBJ2-5,TRBD2,TGTGCCAGCAGTGAAGCGGGGGGGAAAGAGACCCAGTACTTC,CASSEAGGKETQYF
NA,TRBV19,TRBJ2-7,TRBD1,TGTGCCAGTAGCTCAAAGGGGGCAAATAACTACGAGCAGTACTTC,CASSSKGANNYEQYF
NA,TRBV3-1/TRBV3-2,TRBJ1-2,NA,TGTGCCAGCAGCCTACGGGAGGATGGCTACACCTTC,CASSLREDGYTF
NA,TRBV5-6,TRBJ2-1,TRBD1,TGTGCCAGCAGCTTGGTAGACAGGGGGCAGTTCTTC,CASSLVDRGQFF
NA,TRBV2,TRBJ1-1,NA,TGTGCCAGCCAAACAGGAAACACTGAAGCTTTCTTT,CASQTGNTEAFF
NA,TRBV7-8,TRBJ2-3,TRBD2,TGTGCCAGCAGCTTGCGGGGGGCGCATCAGGATTTT,CASSLRGAHQDF
NA,TRBV5-6,TRBJ2-7,NA,TGTGCCAGCAGCCCTCCAAGCGAGAGATCCTACGAGCAGTACTTC,CASSPPSERSYEQYF
once,TRBV4-3,TRBJ2-3,NA,TGCGCCAGCAGCCAAGAGTTAAGCGGAATCCCCCCAGATACGCAGTATTTT,CASSQELSGIPPDTQYF
once,TRBV2,TRBJ2-1,TRBD1,TGTGCCAGCAATTCCGGACCGGGACAGGGGAGTAAGAATGAGCAGTTCTTC,CASNSGPGQGSKNEQFF
NA,TRBV9,TRBJ1-3,TRBD1,TGTGCCAGCAGCGCATCGGGACAGGGGGCTTTCGGTGGAAACACCATATATTTT,CASSASGQGAFGGNTIYF
NA,TRBV2,TRBJ2-3,TRBD1,TGTGCCAGCAGTGAAGGCCCCATCCGACAGGGCAAACAGTATTTT,CASSEGPIRQGKQYF
NA,TRBV7-8,TRBJ2-7,TRBD2,TGTGCCAGCAGTCAAGGGAGGGTAGGGGCCTCCTACGAGCAGTACTTC,CASSQGRVGASYEQYF
NA,TRBV6-5,TRBJ2-7,TRBD1,TGTGCCAGCTCACAGGGGGCCCTCTTCCAGCAGTACTTC,CASSQGALFQQYF
NA,TRBV6-1,TRBJ2-7,TRBD2,TGTGCCAGCAGTGAAGAACCAGCGGGAACCTACGAGCAGTACTTC,CASSEEPAGTYEQYF
NA,TRBV11-2,TRBJ2-1,NA,TGTGCCAGCAGCTTAGCCCCCTTCTCTAGTACTGAGCAGTTCTTC,CASSLAPFSSTEQFF
few,TRBV9,TRBJ2-2,TRBD1,TGTGCCAGCAGGGGGACAGGGAACACCGGGGAGCTGTTTTTT,CASRGTGNTGELFF
few,TRBV5-1,TRBJ1-1,NA,TGCGCCAGCAGCCCTTACTCCCGAACGAGGGGGGGGGCTTTCTTT,CASSPYSRTRGGAFF
NA,TRBV5-5,TRBJ1-5,TRBD1,TGTGCCAGCAGCGGACAGGAGTATAGCAATCAGCCCCAGCATTTT,CASSGQEYSNQPQHF
NA,TRBV2,TRBJ2-7,NA,TGTGCCAGCATGCGGGACGTAAACTACGAGCAGTACTTC,CASMRDVNYEQYF
NA,TRBV7-2,TRBJ2-6,NA,TGTGCCAGCAGCTTATACCGGAGTGGGGCCAACGTCCTGACTTTC,CASSLYRSGANVLTF
NA,TRBV6-5,TRBJ1-1,NA,TGTGCCAGCACCTTAGACAGGATGAACACTGAAGCTTTCTTT,CASTLDRMNTEAFF
once,TRBV21-1,TRBJ2-7,NA,TGTGCCAGCAGCAAAGAGGAGGACAGGGACTACGAGCAGTACTTC,CASSKEEDRDYEQYF
NA,TRBV6-1,TRBJ2-3,TRBD1,TGTGCCAGCAGTCTGGGACAGCGCACAGATACGCAGTATTTT,CASSLGQRTDTQYF
NA,TRBV4-3,TRBJ2-2,NA,TGCGCCAGCAGCCAATCTAGCGCGAACACCGGGGAGCTGTTTTTT,CASSQSSANTGELFF
NA,TRBV28,TRBJ1-5,TRBD1,TGTGCCAGCAGTTTATACCGGGACAGGGGGCTTGGCAATCAGCCCCAGCATTTT,CASSLYRDRGLGNQPQHF
NA,TRBV7-9,TRBJ1-6,NA,TGTGCCAGCAGCTTAGCAGGCAGGCTAAATTCACCCCTCCACTTT,CASSLAGRLNSPLHF
NA,TRBV5-6,TRBJ2-1,TRBD1,TGTGCCAGCAGCTTGGCTATCGACAGGGTGGATGAGCAGTTCTTC,CASSLAIDRVDEQFF
large,TRBV5-6,TRBJ2-5,NA,TGTGCCAGCAGCTTGGCGTCCGAGACCCAGTACTTC,CASSLASETQYF
NA,TRBV7-9,TRBJ2-7,TRBD2,TGTGCCAGCAGCTTAGTACCTAGCGGGACGAACGAGCAGTACTTC,CASSLVPSGTNEQYF
NA,TRBV6-5,TRBJ1-1,TRBD1,TGTGCCAGCGGAAACTTTGACAGGGGGAACACTGAAGCTTTCTTT,CASGNFDRGNTEAFF
NA,TRBV19,TRBJ2-6,NA,TGTGCCAGCGGACAGTTCTCGGCTGGGGCCAACGTCCTGACTTTC,CASGQFSAGANVLTF
few,TRBV7-2,TRBJ2-7,NA,TGTGCCAGCAGCTCCGGTTTTTCCCGCGAGCAGTACTTC,CASSSGFSREQYF
NA,TRBV7-2,TRBJ2-5,NA,TGTGCCAGCAGCTTTCAGGGGCGCGGAAAGACCCAGTACTTC,CASSFQGRGKTQYF
NA,TRBV2,TRBJ2-7,TRBD2,TGTGCCAGCAAGCAGCGGGAGACCTACGAGCAGTACTTC,CASKQRETYEQYF
NA,TRBV28,TRBJ1-1,NA,TGTGCCAGCAGTCTGACAGAGAACACTGAAGCTTTCTTT,CASSLTENTEAFF
NA,TRBV5-1,TRBJ2-1,NA,TGCGCCAGCAGCTTGGGATCGGGGACTCTCTACAATGAGCAGTTCTTC,CASSLGSGTLYNEQFF
NA,TRBV28,TRBJ2-7,NA,TGTGCCAGCAGGGGAGGGGGTCTTAAATACGAGCAGTACTTC,CASRGGGLKYEQYF
NA,TRBV6-1,TRBJ2-7,TRBD2,TGTGCCAGCAGTGCAGCGGGAGGGTACTCCTACGAGCAGTACTTC,CASSAAGGYSYEQYF